This T cell receptor (beta chain) was captured in a study of CD8 T cells in ankylosing spondylitis. Whole-study findings and limits: For ankylosing spondylitis blood, a TCR beta motif of 7 to 9 highly homologous variants appeared characteristic. Significant enrichment of disease-linked clones was reportedly seen in matched ankylosing spondylitis synovial fluid. Within peripheral blood, clones linked to disease were CD8+ and relatively rare. Earlier reports found some motif variants in synovial fluid and blood in reactive arthritis.

As regards this clonotype: Its antigen is undetermined.

The CDR3 is made up of 13 amino acids. CDR1 is MGHDK, CDR2 SYGVNS, per germline. V shed 1 base and J shed 6 bases, with 8 bases lying between them. Construction of TCR beta libraries was performed using quantitative 5'-RACE with molecular barcodes. Via MiXCR, TCRdb re-called the 5' RACE reads, giving one row per CDR3 protein. The sample lists roughly 440,000 distinct CDR3 sequences, about 15% occurring once. This sequence joins TRBV25-1 and TRBJ2-3; D gene unclear. The TCR was taken from a male donor with ankylosing spondylitis. Material: blood, either unsorted or a sorted T cell fraction (not recorded which). The DNA of the CDR3 is TGTGCCAGCAGTGAATCTCGCTTCGATACGCAGTATTTT. Protein sequence: CASSESRFDTQYF.